The 32 T cell receptor beta chains presented below share a single source sample, sequenced in a study of response to subunit inactivated influenza vaccine. From the RT-PCR reads, TCRdb called clonotypes with MiXCR, one entry per CDR3 protein. The data show hundreds of thousands of distinct CDR3 sequences, with around 15% seen just once and 7.6% held by the top ten. Here the sequenced sample was PBMCs from blood, taken approximately 15 days before vaccination. All receptors come from a man aged 50 to 60 who received an inactivated influenza vaccine.

This clonotype was found a few times. In DNA form, the CDR3 reads TGCGCCAGCAGCCAAGGACATCCTACTAGCGGAGTTAGCACAGATACGCAGTATTTT. The encoded protein is CASSQGHPTSGVSTDTQYF. The gene calls are TRBV4-1 and TRBJ2-3, with 8 nucleotides matching TRBD2. Germline trimming cut 1 base from V and 0 bases from J; bases unmatched to any gene: 12. Germline V CDR1 and CDR2: MGHRA, YSYEKL. This CDR3 contains 19 residues.

V gene TRBV20-1 combines with J gene TRBJ1-3; 9 bases map to TRBD1. The CDR3 runs to 15 residues. V shed 6 bases and J 1 base; nucleotides not matched to a gene: 7. Germline CDR1 is DFQATT and CDR2 is SNEGSKA (reference sequence). The CDR3 DNA is TGCAGTGCGGAAACAGGGGGCAGGTCTGGAAACACCATATATTTT. It codes for CSAETGGRSGNTIYF.

In this sample, this clonotype turned up many times. The chain combines TRBV10-3 with TRBJ2-7, with TRBD1 identical over 9 bases. CDR1 ENHRY and CDR2 SYGVKD come from the germline V gene. CDR3 size: 15 residues. The ends lost 4 bases at V and 4 bases at J; junction bases unmatched: 8. Here the CDR3 DNA reads TGTGCCATCAGTGCTACAGGGGGCCTTACGTACGAGCAGTACTTC. Translating it yields CAISATGGLTYEQYF.

This chain joins TRBV10-2 and TRBJ2-7; 7 bases align to TRBD1. This CDR3 has 21 residues. Germline trimming cut 6 bases from V and 2 bases from J; bases unmatched to any gene: 28. In germline, CDR1 is WSHSY, CDR2 SAAADI. In nucleotides, the CDR3 is TGCGCCAGCAGCCCTCAGGGGGTTAAAGGGGCCCGGGGTAGGGCTCCCTACGAGCAGTACTTC. Residues: CASSPQGVKGARGRAPYEQYF.

This clonotype came up many times. J is TRBJ2-7 and V is TRBV10-3; TRBD2 agrees at 8 bases. Unmatched junction bases numbered 4, after V lost 1 base and J lost 5 bases. The CDR3 runs 14 residues. Germline V CDR1 and CDR2: ENHRY, SYGVKD. The DNA for the CDR3 is TGTGCCATCAGTGAGTTAGCGGGATTAGACGAGCAGTACTTC. The encoded protein is CAISELAGLDEQYF.

This clonotype was picked up many times. The rearrangement links TRBV12-3 or TRBV12-4 to TRBJ2-1; weak D call: TRBD1 (5 bases). V was trimmed by 3 bases and J by 0 bases, leaving 6 bases between them. This CDR3 region has 14 residues. CDR3 residues: CASSFQGSYNEQFF. For the CDR3, the DNA is TGTGCCAGCAGTTTTCAGGGCTCCTACAATGAGCAGTTCTTC.

The genes are TRBV5-1 and TRBJ2-3, with D unresolved. CDR1 is SGHRS and CDR2 is YFSETQ in the germline V gene. The ends were cut back, 2 bases at V and 2 bases at J, with 12 bases in the middle. CDR3 length equals 15 residues. CDR3 amino acids: CASSFADPNTDTQYF. The CDR3 nucleotides are TGCGCCAGCAGCTTTGCGGACCCGAACACAGATACGCAGTATTTT.

This clonotype came up many times. The gene calls are TRBV28 and TRBJ2-3, with TRBD2 as a possible D gene (7 bases). CDR3 length: 14 residues. Germline V CDR1 and CDR2: MDHEN, SYDVKM. Trimming removed 5 bases from V and 8 bases from J, with 17 bases in between. CDR3 amino acids: CASSQGGAQATQYF. The CDR3 nucleotides are TGTGCCAGCAGTCAAGGGGGGGCGCAGGCTACGCAGTATTTT.

This clonotype was counted between two and nine times. CDR3 sequence reads: CASSLDLGFNQPQHF. CDR3 in DNA: TGTGCCAGCAGCTTAGATCTGGGTTTTAATCAGCCCCAGCATTTT. The V gene is TRBV7-9, the J gene TRBJ1-5; unclear D gene. There are 15 residues in the CDR3. V was trimmed by 1 base and J by 4 bases, leaving 11 bases between them. Germline-derived CDR1 and CDR2 are SEHNR and FQNEAQ (reference sequence). Combining the CDR3 with reference TRBV7-9 and TRBJ1-5 gives the whole variable domain DTGVSQNPRHKITKRGQNVTFRCDPISEHNRLYWYRQTLGQGPEFLTYFQNEAQLEKSRLLSDRFSAERPKGSFSTLEIQRTEQGDSAMYLCASSLDLGFNQPQHFGDGTRLSIL.

The chain's CDR3 is CASSYKSRGPHNRDEQFF. The CDR3 DNA sequence: TGTGCCAGCAGTTATAAATCCAGGGGGCCCCACAATCGGGATGAGCAGTTCTTC. The V and J genes are TRBV6-2 or TRBV6-3 and TRBJ2-1, with 8 bases matching TRBD1. Germline-derived CDR1 and CDR2 are MNHEY and SVGEGT. This CDR3 is 18 amino acids long. V shed 3 bases and J 8 bases; nucleotides not matched to a gene: 18.

V usage is TRBV20-1 and J usage is TRBJ2-1; D is ambiguous. The CDR3 is 14 amino acids. Looked up from germline, CDR1 is DFQATT and CDR2 is SNEGSKA (reference sequence). Trimming removed 5 bases from V and 1 base from J, with 12 bases in between. The CDR3 protein is CSAQDPTSYNEQFF. CDR3 in DNA: TGCAGTGCTCAGGACCCGACGTCCTACAATGAGCAGTTCTTC.

In regard to this clonotype: One end of the junction varies from germline; a read error may be responsible. The chain uses TRBV20-1 and TRBJ1-3; D is uncertain. This CDR3 has 12 amino acids. Germline V CDR1 and CDR2: DFQATT, SNEGSKA (reference sequence). The CDR3 DNA follows: TGCAGTGCCAGAGGACTTATAAACACCATATATTTT. Amino acids: CSARGLINTIYF.

This clonotype has more than one count but fewer than ten. This chain uses TRBV18 with TRBJ2-3, with TRBD2 identical over 8 bases. V gave up 0 bases and J gave up 6 bases; unmatched junction bases: 5. The germline gives CDR1 KGHSH, CDR2 LQKENI. The CDR3 consists of 15 residues. For the CDR3, the DNA is TGTGCCAGCTCACCACCGAGCGGGAGCGGGGATACGCAGTATTTT. Translating gives CASSPPSGSGDTQYF. The whole variable domain, remainder taken from reference TRBV18 and TRBJ2-3, is NAGVMQNPRHLVRRRGQEARLRCSPMKGHSHVYWYRQLPEEGLKFMVYLQKENIIDESGMPKERFSAEFPKEGPSILRIQQVVRGDSAAYFCASSPPSGSGDTQYFGPGTRLTVL.

This clonotype was seen more than once but under ten times. The chain carries TRBV7-8 and TRBJ2-7, with TRBD1 identical over 9 bases. There are 14 residues in the CDR3. Trimming cost V 6 bases and J 4 bases; bases outside gene matches: 7. Germline V gives CDR1 SGHVS, CDR2 FQNEAQ. CDR3 nucleotide sequence: TGTGCCAGCAGGATAGAACAGGGGGCTTACGAGCAGTACTTC. It is translated as CASRIEQGAYEQYF.

This clonotype was counted only a few times. In DNA form, the CDR3 reads TGCAGCGTTGGAGGAGGAGGGAGGAGGGGTGAAAAACTGTTTTTT. This codes for CSVGGGGRRGEKLFF. The chain employs TRBV29-1 and TRBJ1-4, with a possible D match to TRBD1 (5 bases). The germline CDR1 and CDR2 sequences are SQVTM and ANQGSEA. This CDR3 region has 15 residues. Deletions cut 4 bases from V and 7 bases from J, with 19 bases between.

This clonotype was recorded many times. Germline and junction disagree at one end, which may indicate a read error. The CDR3 sequence is CASSLTGFYGYTF. The CDR3 coding sequence is TGCGCCAGCAGCCTAACAGGGTTCTATGGCTACACCTTC. This chain connects TRBV27 to TRBJ1-2; maybe TRBD1 (6 bases). Per the germline V gene, CDR1 is MNHEY and CDR2 is SMNVEV (reference sequence). The CDR3 is 13 amino acids.

This clonotype was counted at least ten times. The rearrangement uses TRBV20-1 and TRBJ2-1; D is ambiguous. The V end was cut by 3 bases, the J end by 5 bases, with 2 bases between. This CDR3 comprises 10 residues. Germline CDR1 DFQATT, CDR2 SNEGSKA (reference sequence). The CDR3 region has the DNA TGCAGTGCTAGCCACAATGAGCAGTTCTTC. It encodes CSASHNEQFF.

The chain carries TRBV6-2 or TRBV6-3 and TRBJ2-4; 9 bases fit TRBD1. Germline V gene sequence: CDR1 MNHEY, CDR2 SVGEGT. The CDR3 is 15 residues long. V dropped 4 bases and J dropped 4; count of bases not matched to a gene: 5. CDR3 DNA: TGTGCCAGCAGTTGGTCCGACAGGGGGAAAAACATTCAGTACTTC. As protein: CASSWSDRGKNIQYF.

V is TRBV3-1 and J is TRBJ2-3, with no clear D. Germline lookup yields CDR1 LGHDT and CDR2 YNNKEL (reference sequence). The ends were cut back, 2 bases at V and 7 bases at J, with 4 bases in the middle. CDR3 size: 11 residues. The CDR3 region is CASSQQYTQYF. The CDR3 coding sequence is TGTGCCAGCAGCCAACAATATACGCAGTATTTT.

J is TRBJ2-5 and V is TRBV5-1; D is unresolved. The CDR3 contains 13 residues. The germline V gene encodes CDR1 SGHRS and CDR2 YFSETQ. Trimming left V 4 bases short and J 3 bases short, with 10 bases between. CDR3 nucleotides: TGCGCCAGCAGCCCCCAACCGAAAGAGACCCAGTACTTC. Translation: CASSPQPKETQYF. Full variable domain (outside the CDR3, taken from reference TRBV5-1 and TRBJ2-5): KAGVTQTPRYLIKTRGQQVTLSCSPISGHRSVSWYQQTPGQGLQFLFEYFSETQRNKGNFPGRFSGRQFSNSRSEMNVSTLELGDSALYLCASSPQPKETQYFGPGTRLLVL.

CDR3 sequence (DNA): TGTGCCAGCAGTTACTCGATATCGCGGGAGTCATTCAATGAGCAGTTCTTC. Translated: CASSYSISRESFNEQFF. This sequence joins TRBV6-5 and TRBJ2-1, with 7 bases lining up with TRBD2. J gave up 6 bases and V 0 bases, and 11 bases lay outside the gene matches. Germline values: CDR1 MNHEY, CDR2 SVGAGI. This CDR3 spans 17 amino acids.

V is TRBV12-3 or TRBV12-4 and J is TRBJ2-5; D may be TRBD2 (5 bases). This CDR3 has 15 amino acids. Trimming removed 6 bases from V and 6 bases from J, with 20 bases in between. The CDR3 is CASSPAGRGSKTQYF. The DNA for the CDR3 is TGTGCCAGCAGCCCCGCGGGCCGCGGATCAAAGACCCAGTACTTC.

In its sample, this clonotype was seen a few times. The V and J genes are TRBV18 and TRBJ2-4; TRBD2 agrees at 10 bases. V lost 4 bases, J lost 7 bases, and 22 bases stayed unmatched. The CDR3 consists of 20 residues. CDR1 is KGHSH, CDR2 LQKENI, per germline. CDR3: CASSHQGASGSTFYRNIQYF. CDR3 nucleotides: TGTGCCAGCTCACATCAAGGGGCTAGCGGGAGTACCTTTTATCGGAACATTCAGTACTTC.

The chain couples TRBV6-5 to TRBJ2-5, with TRBD1 as a possible D gene (6 bases). V was shortened by 0 bases and J by 5 bases, with 16 bases between the two germline ends. Per the germline V gene, CDR1 is MNHEY and CDR2 is SVGAGI. The CDR3 runs to 16 residues. In nucleotides, the CDR3 is TGTGCCAGCAGTTACTCGAGGGCTTACAGGGACGAGACCCAGTACTTC. It yields the protein CASSYSRAYRDETQYF.

This clonotype has only a few counts. The chain couples TRBV20-1 to TRBJ2-4; TRBD2 agrees at 15 bases. The CDR3 is 20 amino acids. The germline gives CDR1 DFQATT, CDR2 SNEGSKA (reference sequence). V trimming: 1 base; J trimming: 6 bases; junction bases outside the gene matches: 16. The CDR3 nucleotides read TGCAGTGCTAGAGGTTACCGCCGGACTAGCGGGAGGGAGTCGGGAAACATTCAGTACTTC. It yields the protein CSARGYRRTSGRESGNIQYF.

This clonotype has at least ten counts. This chain uses TRBV29-1 with TRBJ2-1; maybe TRBD1 (6 bases). Germline V gene sequence: CDR1 SQVTM, CDR2 ANQGSEA. V was cut by 6 bases and J by 0 bases, with 12 bases left in between. The CDR3 is made up of 14 amino acids. The chain's CDR3 is CSVARGSSYNEQFF. Written as DNA, the CDR3 is TGCAGCGTGGCCAGGGGTAGCTCCTACAATGAGCAGTTCTTC.

The chain links TRBV15 to TRBJ2-7; TRBD1 matches 10 bases. The V segment lost 1 base and the J segment 6 bases; nucleotides outside the gene matches: 6. The CDR3 totals 15 residues. Germline assignment: CDR1 LNHNV and CDR2 YYDKDF (reference sequence). For the CDR3, the DNA is TGTGCCACCAGCAGAGGGGGAGGACAGGGGGTCGAGCAGTACTTC. It is translated as CATSRGGGQGVEQYF.

The chain uses TRBV28 and TRBJ2-3; unclear D gene. The ends were cut back, 5 bases at V and 7 bases at J, with 22 bases in the middle. Germline CDR1 MDHEN, CDR2 SYDVKM. This CDR3 is built from 16 residues. Here the CDR3 DNA reads TGTGCCAGCAGTCCCACCGGACCCGACGGGTCTCATACGCAGTATTTT. It translates to CASSPTGPDGSHTQYF.

V is TRBV5-1 and J is TRBJ1-1, with D possibly being TRBD1 (6 bases). The CDR3 is made up of 15 amino acids. Trimming removed 4 bases at V and 4 bases at J, with 17 bases between. Germline CDR1 and CDR2: SGHRS and YFSETQ. The CDR3 DNA follows: TGCGCCAGCAGCGGGGGTTGGGGGGCTGGCACTGAAGCTTTCTTT. Its translation is CASSGGWGAGTEAFF.

The table lists this clonotype with a few counts. The chain carries TRBV28 and TRBJ1-2; perhaps TRBD1 as D (5 bases). CDR1 is MDHEN and CDR2 is SYDVKM in the germline V gene. V shed 10 bases and J shed 5 bases, with 17 bases lying between them. This CDR3 contains 13 residues. In DNA form, the CDR3 reads TGTGCCACCCGGGACCGCGACTTATATGGCTACACCTTC. Translation gives CATRDRDLYGYTF.

This clonotype was recorded a few times. CDR3 loop: CASSHSGTGGFGYTF. CDR3 DNA sequence: TGCGCCAGCAGCCATTCCGGGACAGGGGGCTTTGGCTACACCTTC. This chain links TRBV4-3 with TRBJ1-2, with TRBD1 matching 12 bases. CDR3 size: 15 residues. Per germline, CDR1 LGHNA and CDR2 YSLEER. The junction had 6 bases not matched to a gene; V was cut back by 3 bases and J by 7 bases.

This chain connects TRBV7-9 to TRBJ1-1; 8 bases are shared with TRBD1. The ends lost 4 bases at V and 6 bases at J; junction bases unmatched: 4. Per germline, CDR1 SEHNR and CDR2 FQNEAQ (reference sequence). CDR3 size: 13 residues. For the CDR3, the DNA is TGTGCCAGCAGCTGGGGACAGGCGTCTGAAGCTTTCTTT. As protein: CASSWGQASEAFF.